This T cell receptor beta chain was identified during a study of blood T cell repertoires in COVID-19. This table comes from immunoSEQ multiplex PCR, and its TCRdb copy is limited to in-frame clones, with some not included. The sample gives over 200,000 clones, 90% of which show up once; about 16% is in the top ten. Germline-derived CDR1 and CDR2 are DFQATT and SNEGSKA (reference sequence). Trimming removed 3 bases at V and 2 bases at J, with 10 bases between. This CDR3 has 13 residues. Enrolled through a virtual design, the participants were between 18 and 89 years of age and came from around 25 US areas.

The rearrangement links TRBV20-1 to TRBJ1-1, with a tentative D call TRBD1 (5 bases). Sequencing was carried out using PBMCs or T cells enriched from blood (not recorded which). The sequence was obtained from a man aged 25-40 years who had been exposed to COVID-19. The DNA for the CDR3 is TGCAGTGCTAGTCATGGGGCAAACACTGAAGCTTTCTTT. Residues: CSASHGANTEAFF.